A selection of T cell receptor beta chains follows, all from one sample in a study of blood T cell repertoires in COVID-19. Assay: immunoSEQ multiplex PCR; the TCRdb copy retains only in-frame clones and omits some. The sample holds fewer than 80,000 clones, approximately 90% seen once. The sequencing input was peripheral blood. These receptors were obtained from a man aged 30 to 45 with acute or convalescent COVID-19. Both conserved end residues are part of each CDR3. The D gene is left open where the match is weak. The size field is filled for only some rows; it gives once, few, many or a size class.

TRBV27	few	TRBD2	TRBJ2-7	CASSPGFGGSYEQYF	TGTGCCAGCAGTCCAGGATTCGGGGGGTCCTACGAGCAGTACTTC
TRBV7-3	NA	NA	TRBJ2-2	CASRDRLTGELFF	TGTGCCAGCAGGGACAGACTCACCGGGGAGCTGTTTTTT
TRBV9	once	TRBD1	TRBJ1-4	CASSPTGGEKLFF	TGTGCCAGCAGCCCAACAGGGGGGGAAAAACTGTTTTTT
TRBV30	NA	NA	TRBJ1-6	CAWSVAGTPLHF	TGTGCCTGGAGTGTAGCCGGGACACCCCTCCACTTT
TRBV5-1	NA	TRBD2	TRBJ2-1	CASSSAGTSEEEQFF	TGCGCCAGCAGCTCAGCCGGGACTAGTGAGGAAGAGCAGTTCTTC
TRBV6-5	NA	TRBD1	TRBJ2-7	CASRPQGGEQYF	TGTGCCAGCAGGCCACAGGGGGGCGAGCAGTACTTC
TRBV19	NA	TRBD1	TRBJ1-2	CASSVYGTVSPIYGYTF	TGTGCCAGTAGTGTCTACGGGACAGTCTCCCCAATCTATGGCTACACCTTC
TRBV25-1	NA	NA	TRBJ1-5	CASSEGQGNQPQHF	TGTGCCAGCAGTGAAGGGCAGGGCAATCAGCCCCAGCATTTT
TRBV28	NA	NA	TRBJ2-1	CASSLLQGRHNEQFF	TGTGCCAGCAGTTTACTCCAGGGGCGGCACAATGAGCAGTTCTTC
TRBV28	NA	NA	TRBJ1-5	CASSPTGPATFNQPQHF	TGTGCCAGCAGCCCTACAGGGCCCGCGACCTTCAATCAGCCCCAGCATTTT
TRBV7-9	NA	NA	TRBJ2-5	CASSARRGQETQYF	TGTGCCAGCAGCGCACGACGGGGTCAAGAGACCCAGTACTTC
TRBV19	NA	NA	TRBJ1-5	CASSPQGNQPQHF	TGTGCCAGTAGTCCGCAGGGGAATCAGCCCCAGCATTTT
TRBV18	NA	NA	TRBJ2-1	CASSPGENRDQFF	TGTGCCAGCTCACCAGGGGAAAACAGGGACCAGTTCTTC
TRBV27	NA	NA	TRBJ2-2	CATMRLITGELFF	TGTGCCACTATGAGACTAATCACCGGGGAGCTGTTTTTT